This T cell receptor (beta chain) stems from a study of metastatic and nonmetastatic thyroid tumors. About the research overall: The comparison covered peripheral blood and tumor or nodule tissue in malignant and benign thyroid patients. Study-wide points: For both blood and tumor, malignant thyroid tumors reportedly showed significantly higher TCR beta diversity than benign nodules did.

The CDR3 runs 16 residues. CDR1 and CDR2 (germline): SGHAT, FQDESV (reference sequence). V gave up 4 bases and J gave up 2 bases, with 18 bases separating them. As handled by the study authors: Clinicopathological groups of papillary thyroid cancer showed CDR3 differences that were used to build a distant-metastasis classifier. MiXCR reprocessed the PCR reads for TCRdb. The V and J calls shown here were made by TCRdb, not taken from the authors' results. The sample carries roughly 25,000 clones, 20% to 25% recorded once. As to this clone: Antigen: not known. The sample has other DNA sequences that encode this CDR3 too.

Before thyroid surgery, none of the patients had received any treatment. This clonotype was obtained from a male donor with papillary thyroid cancer or a benign thyroid nodule (not recorded which). Some clones in this sample may be carry-over from other donors' samples. The sequencing input was blood. The V call is TRBV11-1, the J call TRBJ2-7; D not resolved. The CDR3 spells CASSSNPGPAAYEQYF. The CDR3 DNA reads as TGTGCCAGCAGCTCAAACCCTGGGCCCGCCGCCTACGAGCAGTACTTC.